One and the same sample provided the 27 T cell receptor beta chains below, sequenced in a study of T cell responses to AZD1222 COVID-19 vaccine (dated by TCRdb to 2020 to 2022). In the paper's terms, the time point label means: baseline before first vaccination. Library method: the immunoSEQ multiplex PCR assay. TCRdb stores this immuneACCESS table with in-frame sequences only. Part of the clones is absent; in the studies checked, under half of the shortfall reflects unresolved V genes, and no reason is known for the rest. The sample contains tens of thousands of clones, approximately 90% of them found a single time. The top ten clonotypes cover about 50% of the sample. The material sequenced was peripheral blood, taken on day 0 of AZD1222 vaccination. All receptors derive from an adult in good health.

DNA of the CDR3: TGTGCCAGCAGCTTAGGGGGGGTGATCTCTGGAAACACCATATATTTT. It is translated as CASSLGGVISGNTIYF. The gene calls are TRBV7-2 and TRBJ1-3, with a possible D match to TRBD1 (5 bases). The germline V gene has CDR1 SGHTA and CDR2 FQGNSA. This CDR3 comprises 16 residues. Trimming stripped 1 base from V and 0 bases from J, with 10 bases between. The whole variable domain, filled in from reference TRBV7-2 and TRBJ1-3, reads GAGVSQSPSNKVTEKGKDVELRCDPISGHTALYWYRQSLGQGLEFLIYFQGNSAPDKSGLPSDRFSAERTGGSVSTLTIQRTQQEDSAVYLCASSLGGVISGNTIYFGEGSWLTVV.

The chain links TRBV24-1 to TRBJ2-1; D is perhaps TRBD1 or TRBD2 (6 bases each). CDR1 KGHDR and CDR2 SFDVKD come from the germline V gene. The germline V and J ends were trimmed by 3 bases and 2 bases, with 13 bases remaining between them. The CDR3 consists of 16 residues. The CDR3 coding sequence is TGTGCCACCAGTGATGGCGGGACAAGCACCTACAATGAGCAGTTCTTC. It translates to CATSDGGTSTYNEQFF.

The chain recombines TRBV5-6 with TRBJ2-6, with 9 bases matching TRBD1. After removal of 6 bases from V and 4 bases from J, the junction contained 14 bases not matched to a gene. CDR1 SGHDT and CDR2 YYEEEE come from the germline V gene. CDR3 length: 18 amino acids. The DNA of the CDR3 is TGTGCCAGCATCCTGTCCGGGACAGGGTTTTTCGGGGCCAACGTCCTGACTTTC. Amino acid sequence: CASILSGTGFFGANVLTF.

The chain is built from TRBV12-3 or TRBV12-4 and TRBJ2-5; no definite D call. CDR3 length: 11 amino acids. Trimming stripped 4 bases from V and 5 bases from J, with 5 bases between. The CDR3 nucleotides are TGTGCCAGCAGTTCCGCCGAGACCCAGTACTTC. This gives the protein CASSSAETQYF.

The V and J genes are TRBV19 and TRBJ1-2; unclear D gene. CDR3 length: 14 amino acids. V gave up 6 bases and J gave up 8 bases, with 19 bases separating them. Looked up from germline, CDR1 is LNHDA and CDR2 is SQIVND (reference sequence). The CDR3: CASSYGRFGRGYTF. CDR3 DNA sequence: TGTGCCAGTAGCTATGGACGGTTCGGAAGAGGCTACACCTTC.

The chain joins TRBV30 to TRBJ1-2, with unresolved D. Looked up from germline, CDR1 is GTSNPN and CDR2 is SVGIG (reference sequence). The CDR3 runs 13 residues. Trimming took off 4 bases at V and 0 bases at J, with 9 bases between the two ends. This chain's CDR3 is CAWNVEANYGYTF. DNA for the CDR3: TGTGCCTGGAATGTCGAAGCTAACTATGGCTACACCTTC.

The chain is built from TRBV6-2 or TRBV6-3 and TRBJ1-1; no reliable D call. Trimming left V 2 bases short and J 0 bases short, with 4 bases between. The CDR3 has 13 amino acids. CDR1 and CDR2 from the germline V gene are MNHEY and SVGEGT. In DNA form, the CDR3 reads TGTGCCAGCAGTTACGGGATGAACACTGAAGCTTTCTTT. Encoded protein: CASSYGMNTEAFF.

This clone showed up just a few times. CDR3 amino acids: CASSLEGRVSGNTIYF. The CDR3 nucleotides read TGCGCCAGCAGCTTGGAGGGACGCGTCTCTGGAAACACCATATATTTT. J is TRBJ1-3 and V is TRBV5-1; a weak D match, TRBD1 (5 bases). Between the trimmed V and J ends, which lost 0 bases and 0 bases, there was a span of 10 bases. In germline, CDR1 is SGHRS, CDR2 YFSETQ. This CDR3 has 16 residues.

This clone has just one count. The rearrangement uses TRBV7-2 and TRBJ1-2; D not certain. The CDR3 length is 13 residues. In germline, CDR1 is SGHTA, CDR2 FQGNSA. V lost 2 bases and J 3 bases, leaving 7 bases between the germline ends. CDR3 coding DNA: TGTGCCAGCAGCTTAACTACCTACTATGGCTACACCTTC. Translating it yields CASSLTTYYGYTF.

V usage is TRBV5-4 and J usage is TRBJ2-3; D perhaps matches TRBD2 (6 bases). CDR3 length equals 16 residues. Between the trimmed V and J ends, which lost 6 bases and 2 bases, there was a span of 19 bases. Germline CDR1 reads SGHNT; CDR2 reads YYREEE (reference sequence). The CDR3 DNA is TGTGCCAGCATCTCAGAGCCGGGGGTAGCCACAGATACGCAGTATTTT. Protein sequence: CASISEPGVATDTQYF.

Here the CDR3 reads CAISDVASGDQETQYF. The DNA of the CDR3 is TGTGCCATCAGTGATGTGGCTAGCGGGGACCAAGAGACCCAGTACTTC. The V and J genes are TRBV10-3 and TRBJ2-5; 9 bases line up with TRBD2. The CDR3 sequence is 16 residues long. V trimming: 3 bases; J trimming: 0 bases; junction bases outside the gene matches: 5. The germline gives CDR1 ENHRY, CDR2 SYGVKD.

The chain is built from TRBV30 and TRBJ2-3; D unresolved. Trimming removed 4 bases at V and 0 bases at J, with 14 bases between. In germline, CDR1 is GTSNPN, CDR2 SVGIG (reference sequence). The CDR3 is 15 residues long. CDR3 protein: CAWTHAESSTDTQYF. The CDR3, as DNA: TGTGCCTGGACCCACGCTGAATCTAGCACAGATACGCAGTATTTT.

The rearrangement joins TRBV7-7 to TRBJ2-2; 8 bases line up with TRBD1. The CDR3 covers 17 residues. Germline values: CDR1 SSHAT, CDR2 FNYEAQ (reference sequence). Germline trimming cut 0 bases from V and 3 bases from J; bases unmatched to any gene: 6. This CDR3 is CASSLASGQGHTGELFF. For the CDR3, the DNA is TGTGCCAGCAGCTTAGCGTCAGGACAGGGACACACCGGGGAGCTGTTTTTT.

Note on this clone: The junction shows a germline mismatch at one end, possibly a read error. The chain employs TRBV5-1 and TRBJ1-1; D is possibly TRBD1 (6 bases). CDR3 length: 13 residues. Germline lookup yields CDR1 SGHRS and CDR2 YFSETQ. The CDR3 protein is CASSLAGGRGWGF. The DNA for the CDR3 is TGCGCCAGCAGCTTGGCCGGGGGCAGGGGCTGGGGATTT.

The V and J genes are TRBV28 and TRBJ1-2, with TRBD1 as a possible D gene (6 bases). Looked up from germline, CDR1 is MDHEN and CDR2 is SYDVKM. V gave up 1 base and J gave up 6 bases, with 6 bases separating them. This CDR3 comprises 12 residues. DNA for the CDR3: TGTGCCAGCAGTTTATACAGGGATGGCTACACCTTC. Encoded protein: CASSLYRDGYTF.

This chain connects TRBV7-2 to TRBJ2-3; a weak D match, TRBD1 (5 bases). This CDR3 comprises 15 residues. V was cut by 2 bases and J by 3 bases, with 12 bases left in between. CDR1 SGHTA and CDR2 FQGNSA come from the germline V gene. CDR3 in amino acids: CASSLLGADTDTQYF. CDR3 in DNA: TGTGCCAGCAGCTTACTTGGGGCCGATACAGATACGCAGTATTTT.

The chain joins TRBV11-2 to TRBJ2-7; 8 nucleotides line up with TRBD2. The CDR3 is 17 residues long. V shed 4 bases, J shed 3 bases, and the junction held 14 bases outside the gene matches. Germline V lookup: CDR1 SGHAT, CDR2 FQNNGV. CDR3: CASSSLPFGGGHYEQYF. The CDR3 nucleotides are TGTGCCAGCAGCTCCCTCCCTTTCGGGGGGGGACACTACGAGCAGTACTTC.

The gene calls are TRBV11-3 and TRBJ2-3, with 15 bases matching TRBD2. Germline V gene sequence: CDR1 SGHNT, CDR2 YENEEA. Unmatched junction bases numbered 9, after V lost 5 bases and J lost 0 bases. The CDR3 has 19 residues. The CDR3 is CASSNPGGLAGGSTDTQYF. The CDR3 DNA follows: TGTGCCAGCAGCAACCCAGGGGGACTAGCGGGGGGAAGCACAGATACGCAGTATTTT.

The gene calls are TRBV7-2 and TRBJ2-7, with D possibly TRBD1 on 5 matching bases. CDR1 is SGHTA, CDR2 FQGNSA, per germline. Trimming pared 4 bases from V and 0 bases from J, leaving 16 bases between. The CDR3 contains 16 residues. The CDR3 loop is CASSSVGTGDSYEQYF. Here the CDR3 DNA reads TGTGCCAGCAGCTCCGTTGGCACAGGTGACTCCTACGAGCAGTACTTC.

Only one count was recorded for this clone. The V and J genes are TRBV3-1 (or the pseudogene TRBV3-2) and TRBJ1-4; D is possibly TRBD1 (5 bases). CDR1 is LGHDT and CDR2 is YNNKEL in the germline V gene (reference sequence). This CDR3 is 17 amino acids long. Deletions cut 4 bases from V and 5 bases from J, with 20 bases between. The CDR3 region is CASSPQLGGARNEKLFF. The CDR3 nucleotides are TGTGCCAGCAGCCCACAACTAGGCGGGGCGAGAAATGAAAAACTGTTTTTT.

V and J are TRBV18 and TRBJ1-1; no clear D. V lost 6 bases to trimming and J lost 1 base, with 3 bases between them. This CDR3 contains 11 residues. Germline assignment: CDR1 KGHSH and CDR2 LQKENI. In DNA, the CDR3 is TGTGCCAGCTCCCCGAACACTGAAGCTTTCTTT. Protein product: CASSPNTEAFF. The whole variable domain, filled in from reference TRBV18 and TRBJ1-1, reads NAGVMQNPRHLVRRRGQEARLRCSPMKGHSHVYWYRQLPEEGLKFMVYLQKENIIDESGMPKERFSAEFPKEGPSILRIQQVVRGDSAAYFCASSPNTEAFFGQGTRLTVV.

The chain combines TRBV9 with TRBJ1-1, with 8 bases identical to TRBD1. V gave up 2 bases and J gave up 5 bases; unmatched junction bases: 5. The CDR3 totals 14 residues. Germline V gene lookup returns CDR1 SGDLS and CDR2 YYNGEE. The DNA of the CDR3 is TGTGCCAGCAGCGTCCAGGGGGCACGGACTGAAGCTTTCTTT. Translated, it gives CASSVQGARTEAFF.

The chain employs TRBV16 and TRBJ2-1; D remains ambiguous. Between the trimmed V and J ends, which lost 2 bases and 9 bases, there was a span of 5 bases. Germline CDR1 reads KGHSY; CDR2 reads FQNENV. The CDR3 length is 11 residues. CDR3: CASSQITEQFF. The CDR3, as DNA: TGTGCCAGCAGCCAAATTACTGAGCAGTTCTTC. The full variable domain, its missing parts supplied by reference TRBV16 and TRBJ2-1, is GEEVAQTPKHLVRGEGQKAKLYCAPIKGHSYVFWYQQVLKNEFKFLISFQNENVFDETGMPKERFSAKCLPNSPCSLEIQATKLEDSAVYFCASSQITEQFFGPGTRLTVL.

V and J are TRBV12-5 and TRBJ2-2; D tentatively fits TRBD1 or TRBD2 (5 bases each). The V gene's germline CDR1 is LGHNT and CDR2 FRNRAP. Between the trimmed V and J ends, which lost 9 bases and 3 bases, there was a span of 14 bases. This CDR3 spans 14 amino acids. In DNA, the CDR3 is TGTGCTAGCTCCCCCGGGGCAGACACCGGGGAGCTGTTTTTT. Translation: CASSPGADTGELFF.

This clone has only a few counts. CDR3 sequence reads: CASSHRTGREQYF. For the CDR3, the DNA is TGCGCCAGCAGCCATAGAACAGGGCGCGAGCAGTACTTC. This sequence joins TRBV4-3 and TRBJ2-7; TRBD1 is a possible D gene (6 bases). The CDR3 has 13 amino acids. Per germline, CDR1 LGHNA and CDR2 YSLEER. Deletions cut 3 bases from V and 6 bases from J, with 12 bases between.

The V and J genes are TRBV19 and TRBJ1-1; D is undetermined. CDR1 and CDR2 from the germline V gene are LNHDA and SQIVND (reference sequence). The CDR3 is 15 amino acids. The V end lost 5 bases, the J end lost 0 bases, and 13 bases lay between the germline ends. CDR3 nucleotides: TGTGCCAGTAGTGACCCCGGGTCCCTGAACACTGAAGCTTTCTTT. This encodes CASSDPGSLNTEAFF.

CDR3 protein: CASSLAGSSYNEQFF. In DNA, the CDR3 is TGTGCCAGCAGCTTAGCAGGCAGCTCCTACAATGAGCAGTTCTTC. V usage is TRBV7-2 and J usage is TRBJ2-1; D unresolved. Trimming stripped 0 bases from V and 0 bases from J, with 6 bases between. The CDR3 is made up of 15 amino acids. Germline-derived CDR1 and CDR2 are SGHTA and FQGNSA.